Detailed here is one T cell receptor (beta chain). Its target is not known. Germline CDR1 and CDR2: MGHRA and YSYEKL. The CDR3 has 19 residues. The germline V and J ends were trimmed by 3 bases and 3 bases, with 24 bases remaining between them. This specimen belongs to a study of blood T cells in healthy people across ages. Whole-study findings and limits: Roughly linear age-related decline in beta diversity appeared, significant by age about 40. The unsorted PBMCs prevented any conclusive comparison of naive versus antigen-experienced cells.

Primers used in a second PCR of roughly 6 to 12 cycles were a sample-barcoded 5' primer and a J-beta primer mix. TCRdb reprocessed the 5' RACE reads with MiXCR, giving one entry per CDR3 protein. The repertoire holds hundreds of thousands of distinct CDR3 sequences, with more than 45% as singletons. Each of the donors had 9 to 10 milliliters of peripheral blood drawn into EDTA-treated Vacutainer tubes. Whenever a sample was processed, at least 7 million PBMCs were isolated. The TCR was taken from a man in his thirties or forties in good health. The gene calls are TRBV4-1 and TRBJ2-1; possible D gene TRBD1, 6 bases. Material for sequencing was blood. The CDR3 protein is CASSHPYSQGVAVYNEQFF. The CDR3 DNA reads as TGCGCCAGCAGCCATCCCTACTCACAGGGTGTTGCGGTCTACAATGAGCAGTTCTTC.